This T cell receptor (beta chain) is from a study of CD8 T cells in ankylosing spondylitis. Quantitative 5'-RACE with molecular barcodes generated TCR beta libraries. TCRdb re-called the 5' RACE reads with MiXCR, one entry per CDR3 protein. The sample yields hundreds of thousands of distinct CDR3 sequences, over 9.5% seen once. This clonotype was found a few times. Its target is unknown. Overall study findings and caveats: Earlier studies detected some motif variants in reactive arthritis synovial fluid and blood. Characteristic of ankylosing spondylitis blood, it appeared, was a TCR beta motif comprising fewer than 10 highly homologous variants. As for the disease-linked clones, they showed a CD8+ phenotype and occurred at relatively low frequencies in peripheral blood.

CDR1 is SGHRS and CDR2 is YFSETQ in the germline V gene. The CDR3 length is 17 residues. The J segment lost 2 bases and the V segment lost 4 bases, leaving 12 bases of the junction unmatched. This TCR derives from a male donor with ankylosing spondylitis. The specimen sequenced was blood, either unsorted or a sorted T cell fraction (not recorded which). V and J are TRBV5-1 and TRBJ2-3; 8 positions agree with TRBD1. CDR3: CASSERPQGANTDTQYF. CDR3 sequence (DNA): TGCGCCAGCAGCGAACGCCCCCAGGGGGCCAACACAGATACGCAGTATTTT.